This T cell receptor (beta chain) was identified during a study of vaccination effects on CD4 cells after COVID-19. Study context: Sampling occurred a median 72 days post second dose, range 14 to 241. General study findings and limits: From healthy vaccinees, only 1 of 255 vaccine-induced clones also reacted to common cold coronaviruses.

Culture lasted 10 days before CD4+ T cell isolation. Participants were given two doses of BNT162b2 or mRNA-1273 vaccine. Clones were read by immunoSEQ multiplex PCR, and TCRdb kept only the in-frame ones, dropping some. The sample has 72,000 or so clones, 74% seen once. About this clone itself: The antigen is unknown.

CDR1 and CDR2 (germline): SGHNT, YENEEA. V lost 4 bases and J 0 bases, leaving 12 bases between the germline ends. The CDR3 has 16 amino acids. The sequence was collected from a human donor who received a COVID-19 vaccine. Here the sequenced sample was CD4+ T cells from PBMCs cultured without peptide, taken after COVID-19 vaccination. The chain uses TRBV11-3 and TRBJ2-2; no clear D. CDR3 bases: TGTGCCAGCAGCTCCGGGTCGGTTGCGAACACCGGGGAGCTGTTTTTT. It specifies CASSSGSVANTGELFF.